This entry lists 21 T cell receptor beta chains sequenced from one sample in a study of shared clonotypes between healthy human individuals. Some clones are missing from TCRdb's copy, which holds only in-frame ones; the method was immunoSEQ multiplex PCR. The data hold roughly 2.4 million clones, with around 95% observed a single time. The sample consisted of naive CD4+ T cells sorted from blood. This sample's subset: CD45RA+ positively selected. The receptors were gathered from a man aged 18 to 35 in good health.

The genes are TRBV6-1 and TRBJ2-7; no definite D call. CDR1 and CDR2 from the germline V gene are MNHNS and SASEGT. This CDR3 spans 14 amino acids. V was pared by 0 bases and J by 4 bases, with 10 bases between. The CDR3 DNA is TGTGCCAGCAGTGAAGCGCCCTTTCCTTACGAGCAGTACTTC. Its translation: CASSEAPFPYEQYF.

The chain uses TRBV7-8 and TRBJ1-5; 7 bases fit TRBD1. CDR1 is SGHVS, CDR2 FQNEAQ, per germline. The CDR3 has 17 residues. V lost 5 bases to trimming and J lost 0 bases; unmatched junction nucleotides: 10. The CDR3 DNA is TGTGCCAGCAGCCCTCCCGGGACAGTTCGTAGCAATCAGCCCCAGCATTTT. It yields the protein CASSPPGTVRSNQPQHF.

The V gene is TRBV5-6, the J gene TRBJ2-3, with D unresolved. The CDR3 has 14 amino acids. The V gene's germline CDR1 is SGHDT and CDR2 YYEEEE. The V end lost 0 bases, the J end lost 1 base, and 6 bases lay between the germline ends. CDR3 sequence: CASSLESGTDTQYF. The CDR3 coding sequence is TGTGCCAGCAGCTTGGAGAGCGGCACAGATACGCAGTATTTT.

This chain links TRBV5-1 with TRBJ2-6; D gene ambiguous. V gave up 5 bases and J gave up 0 bases, with 6 bases separating them. In germline, CDR1 is SGHRS, CDR2 YFSETQ. The CDR3 runs 14 residues. The CDR3 DNA reads as TGCGCCAGCAGGTTCGACTCTGGGGCCAACGTCCTGACTTTC. The encoded protein is CASRFDSGANVLTF.

The table lists this clone with a count of one. The chain uses TRBV18 and TRBJ1-6, with 7 bases lining up with TRBD1. The CDR3 spans 19 residues. Germline-derived CDR1 and CDR2 are KGHSH and LQKENI. V shed 6 bases and J 0 bases; nucleotides not matched to a gene: 14. Here the CDR3 DNA reads TGTGCCAGCTCGCCCTTTAGGGACAGTCCGAGCTCCTATAATTCACCCCTCCACTTT. This sequence encodes CASSPFRDSPSSYNSPLHF.

This clone was observed once. This sequence joins TRBV5-1 and TRBJ2-1; no firm D call. The CDR3 runs 13 residues. V dropped 3 bases and J dropped 5 bases, with 9 bases sitting between them. Per the germline V gene, CDR1 is SGHRS and CDR2 is YFSETQ. In DNA form, the CDR3 reads TGCGCCAGCAGCTCGGACGGAAACAATGAGCAGTTCTTC. Amino acids: CASSSDGNNEQFF.

The V and J genes are TRBV27 and TRBJ2-5; D possibly corresponds to TRBD1 (5 bases). There are 15 residues in the CDR3. Trimming removed 3 bases from V and 4 bases from J, with 15 bases in between. Germline V gene lookup returns CDR1 MNHEY and CDR2 SMNVEV (reference sequence). CDR3 in amino acids: CASSFRQGSPETQYF. CDR3 in DNA: TGTGCCAGCAGTTTTAGGCAGGGAAGTCCAGAGACCCAGTACTTC.

The gene calls are TRBV21-1 and TRBJ2-7; the table assigns TRBD2, which was not confirmed against the DNA. TRBV21-1 is a known pseudogene. This CDR3 comprises 13 residues. The CDR3 spells CASSKARSYEQYF. In nucleotides, the CDR3 is TGTGCCAGCAGCAAAGCGAGGAGCTACGAGCAGTACTTC.

J is TRBJ1-2 and V is TRBV2; perhaps TRBD1 as D (5 bases). Germline V lookup: CDR1 SNHLY, CDR2 FYNNEI. This CDR3 has 12 residues. Trimming removed 11 bases at V and 4 bases at J, with 14 bases between. The CDR3 is CASGQSVYGYTF. The CDR3, as DNA: TGTGCCTCCGGACAATCCGTCTATGGCTACACCTTC. Together with reference TRBV2 and TRBJ1-2, the CDR3 gives the full variable domain: EPEVTQTPSHQVTQMGQEVILRCVPISNHLYFYWYRQILGQKVEFLVSFYNNEISEKSEIFDDQFSVERPDGSNFTLKIRSTKLEDSAMYFCASGQSVYGYTFGSGTRLTVV.

This chain joins TRBV29-1 and TRBJ2-3; 7 nucleotides align to TRBD1. Germline CDR1 SQVTM, CDR2 ANQGSEA. The CDR3 has 15 amino acids. The V gene end was trimmed by 6 bases and the J gene end by 2 bases; junction bases not matched to a gene: 11. This CDR3 reads CSVPPDRLNTDTQYF. CDR3 bases: TGCAGCGTACCCCCGGACAGGCTCAACACAGATACGCAGTATTTT.

This chain joins TRBV11-2 and TRBJ2-3, with TRBD2 matching over 9 bases. This CDR3 has 15 amino acids. J was trimmed by 4 bases and V by 4 bases; bases with no gene match: 6. Germline V gene sequence: CDR1 SGHAT, CDR2 FQNNGV. The CDR3 nucleotides are TGTGCCAGCAGCTCCGAGCGGGGGGTGGCAGATACGCAGTATTTT. Translated: CASSSERGVADTQYF.

The chain is built from TRBV4-1 and TRBJ1-1; no clear D. This CDR3 region has 16 residues. Germline V gene lookup returns CDR1 MGHRA and CDR2 YSYEKL. Trimming removed 1 base at V and 3 bases at J, with 15 bases between. CDR3 sequence: CASSQVAFKEDTEAFF. CDR3 DNA sequence: TGCGCCAGCAGCCAAGTCGCCTTTAAGGAGGACACTGAAGCTTTCTTT.

The J gene is TRBJ2-3, the V gene TRBV7-2; 11 bases line up with TRBD2. Germline CDR1 is SGHTA and CDR2 is FQGNSA. The CDR3 consists of 16 residues. V was clipped by 5 bases and J by 0 bases; unmatched bases: 4. The CDR3 sequence is CASSTIAGGSTDTQYF. The CDR3 nucleotides read TGTGCCAGCAGCACAATAGCGGGAGGGAGCACAGATACGCAGTATTTT.

The V gene is TRBV28, the J gene TRBJ1-3, with D uncertain. This CDR3 is 15 amino acids long. Between the trimmed V and J ends, which lost 2 bases and 0 bases, there was a span of 8 bases. Germline assignment: CDR1 MDHEN and CDR2 SYDVKM. CDR3 nucleotide sequence: TGTGCCAGCAGTTTAAGGGCCATCTCTGGAAACACCATATATTTT. Amino acid sequence: CASSLRAISGNTIYF.

In DNA form, the CDR3 reads TGTGCCAGCAGTGAGGACAGACGCAATCAGCCCCAGCATTTT. Its protein is CASSEDRRNQPQHF. The chain couples TRBV6-1 to TRBJ1-5, with TRBD1 as a possible D gene (6 bases). Germline V gene sequence: CDR1 MNHNS, CDR2 SASEGT. V dropped 3 bases and J dropped 2 bases, with 8 bases sitting between them. The CDR3 is 14 residues long.

This clone was seen just once. This chain joins TRBV10-3 and TRBJ2-7; D remains ambiguous. The CDR3 runs to 18 residues. Per germline, CDR1 ENHRY and CDR2 SYGVKD. V shed 2 bases and J shed 4 bases, with 24 bases lying between them. The CDR3, as DNA: TGTGCCATCAGTGAGAGTGGGCTAGTTAAAAGGTATGAATACGAGCAGTACTTC. This gives the protein CAISESGLVKRYEYEQYF.

The V gene is TRBV6-5, the J gene TRBJ2-3; D is undetermined. V dropped 6 bases and J dropped 4 bases, with 8 bases sitting between them. CDR1 MNHEY and CDR2 SVGAGI come from the germline V gene. The CDR3 has 12 residues. Here the CDR3 DNA reads TGTGCCAGCAGAAACAGCGCAGATACGCAGTATTTT. It codes for CASRNSADTQYF.

The CDR3 region has the DNA TGCGCCAGCAGCCAAGCGGGGCCCACAGATACGCAGTATTTT. Translation: CASSQAGPTDTQYF. The chain is built from TRBV4-3 and TRBJ2-3; possibly TRBD1 or TRBD2 for D (5 bases each). This CDR3 region has 14 residues. The germline V gene encodes CDR1 LGHNA and CDR2 YSLEER. The V and J ends lost 1 base and 2 bases respectively, with 7 bases between them.

The chain is built from TRBV2 and TRBJ2-5; 10 nucleotides agree with TRBD2. V gave up 2 bases and J gave up 7 bases; unmatched junction bases: 7. CDR1 SNHLY and CDR2 FYNNEI come from the germline V gene. The CDR3 runs to 15 residues. The CDR3 DNA reads as TGTGCCAGCAGTGAAAGACTAGCGGGCTTCACGACCCAGTACTTC. It codes for CASSERLAGFTTQYF.

This chain connects TRBV11-3 to TRBJ1-6, with TRBD1 matching 10 bases. The CDR3 consists of 13 residues. V lost 1 base, J lost 12 bases, and 0 bases stayed unmatched. The germline V gene has CDR1 SGHNT and CDR2 YENEEA. CDR3 sequence reads: CASSLGTGGPLHF. For the CDR3, the DNA is TGTGCCAGCAGCTTAGGGACAGGGGGACCCCTCCACTTT.

The chain is built from TRBV19 and TRBJ1-5; D is undetermined. The germline V gene has CDR1 LNHDA and CDR2 SQIVND (reference sequence). This CDR3 region has 14 residues. V shed 3 bases and J shed 3 bases, with 9 bases lying between them. The CDR3, as DNA: TGTGCCAGTAGTATCGTACAGACCAATCAGCCCCAGCATTTT. This sequence encodes CASSIVQTNQPQHF. The whole variable domain, remainder taken from reference TRBV19 and TRBJ1-5, is DGGITQSPKYLFRKEGQNVTLSCEQNLNHDAMYWYRQDPGQGLRLIYYSQIVNDFQKGDIAEGYSVSREKKESFPLTVTSAQKNPTAFYLCASSIVQTNQPQHFGDGTRLSIL.